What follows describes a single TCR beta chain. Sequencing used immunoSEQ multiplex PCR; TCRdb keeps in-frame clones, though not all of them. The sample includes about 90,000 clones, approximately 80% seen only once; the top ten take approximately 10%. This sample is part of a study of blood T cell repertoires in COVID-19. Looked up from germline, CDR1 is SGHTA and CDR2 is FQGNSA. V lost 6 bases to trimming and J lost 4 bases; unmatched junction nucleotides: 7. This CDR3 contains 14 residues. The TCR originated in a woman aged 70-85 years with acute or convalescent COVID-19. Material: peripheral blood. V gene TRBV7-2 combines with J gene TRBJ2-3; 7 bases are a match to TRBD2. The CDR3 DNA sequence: TGTGCCAGCAGTTCTAGACTAGCCGCAGATACGCAGTATTTT. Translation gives CASSSRLAADTQYF.